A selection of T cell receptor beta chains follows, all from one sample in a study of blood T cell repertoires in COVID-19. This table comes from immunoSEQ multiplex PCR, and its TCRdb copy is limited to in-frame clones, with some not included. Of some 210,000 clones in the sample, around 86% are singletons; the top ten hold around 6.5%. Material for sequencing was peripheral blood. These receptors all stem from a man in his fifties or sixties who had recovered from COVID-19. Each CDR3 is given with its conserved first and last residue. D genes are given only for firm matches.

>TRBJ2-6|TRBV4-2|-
TGTGCCAGCAGCCAAGGTGAGCCTGGGGCCAACGTCCTGACTTTC
CASSQGEPGANVLTF
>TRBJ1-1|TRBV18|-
TGTGCCAGCTCACCCCAAAATCCAGGCACTGAAGCTTTCTTT
CASSPQNPGTEAFF
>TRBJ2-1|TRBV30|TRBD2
TGTGCCTGGAGTGTGGGGACTAGCGGCAACAATGAGCAGTTCTTC
CAWSVGTSGNNEQFF
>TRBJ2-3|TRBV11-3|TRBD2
TGTGCCAGCAGCGCCCGGGGGGGCCGAGGAGATACGCAGTATTTT
CASSARGGRGDTQYF
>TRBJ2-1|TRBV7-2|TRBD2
TGTGCCAGCAGCCTGTACTTCTCCGGGACTAGCGGGTTCAATGAGCAGTTCTTC
CASSLYFSGTSGFNEQFF
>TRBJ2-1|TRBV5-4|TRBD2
TGTGCCAGCAGCCCAGGACCGGGACTAGCGGGGGACTCCTACAATGAGCAGTTCTTC
CASSPGPGLAGDSYNEQFF
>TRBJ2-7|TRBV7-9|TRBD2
TGTGCCAGCAGCCCAGGACTAGCGGGAGACTCCTACGAGCAGTACTTC
CASSPGLAGDSYEQYF
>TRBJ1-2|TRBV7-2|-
TGTGCCAGCAGCTTAGGGACACTTGCTAACTATGGCTACACCTTC
CASSLGTLANYGYTF
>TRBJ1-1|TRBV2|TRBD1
TGTGCCAGCGGGACAGGTCCCACTGAAGCTTTCTTT
CASGTGPTEAFF
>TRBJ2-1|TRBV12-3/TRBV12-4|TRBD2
TGTGCCAGCAGTACTAGCGGGGCTGAGCAGTTCTTC
CASSTSGAEQFF
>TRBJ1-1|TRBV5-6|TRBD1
TGTGCCAGCAGCTCCATTAGTAGGACAGGGGGAGCTTTCTTT
CASSSISRTGGAFF
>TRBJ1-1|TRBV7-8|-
TGTGCCAGCAGCTCCATTTGGGGAGGGACTGAAGCTTTCTTT
CASSSIWGGTEAFF